This T cell receptor (beta chain) is drawn from a study of cytomegalovirus exposure and HLA in healthy donors. Concerning this clone: Its antigen remains unknown.

PCR involved 60 Vbeta and 13 Jbeta primers. Here immunoSEQ multiplex PCR was the method, and the copy in TCRdb shows in-frame clones only, minus some. The sample includes 95,000 to 150,000 clones, about 73% of them seen just once. Study-wide results and limits: Later on, an analysis showed TCR association rates differing by HLA locus, with DRB1 the most and HLA-C the fewest. Previous analysis showed most TCR beta V segments were productive about 87% or about 30% of the time. There was a cluster of highly shared sequence variants that was likely a sequencing artifact.

The sequenced sample consisted of PBMCs. This TCR was recovered from a woman between 40 and 50 years old in good health and CMV-seropositive.

Here the CDR3 reads CASSVARGGGNYGYTF. CDR3 nucleotides: TGTGCCAGCTCCGTAGCCCGGGGAGGAGGGAACTATGGCTACACCTTC. This chain links TRBV2 with TRBJ1-2; no clear D. Trimming shortened V by 8 bases and J by 2 bases, and 21 bases separated the two germline ends. Germline-derived CDR1 and CDR2 are SNHLY and FYNNEI. CDR3 length equals 16 residues.